This T cell receptor beta chain was retrieved from a study of monozygotic twins with cystic fibrosis. Measured with immunoSEQ multiplex PCR; TCRdb has only the in-frame clones, and not every one. The data contain some 30,000 clones, 92% of them singletons. Trimming pared 6 bases from V and 4 bases from J, leaving 15 bases between. The CDR3 contains 15 residues. CDR1 is MNHEY and CDR2 is SVGAGI in the germline V gene. The source is a girl aged 2 to 9 with cystic fibrosis. The sample comprised blood. V usage is TRBV6-5 and J usage is TRBJ2-2, with D maybe TRBD2 (6 bases). This chain's CDR3 is CASSLGLTSTGELFF. The CDR3 DNA reads as TGTGCCAGCAGCCTGGGACTGACCTCCACCGGGGAGCTGTTTTTT.